The rows below give T cell receptor beta chains drawn from one sample of a study of blood T cell repertoires in COVID-19. Libraries were prepared by immunoSEQ multiplex PCR; TCRdb keeps only in-frame clonotypes and omits some of them. The sample contains some 350,000 clones, 75% to 90% of which appear only once. The sample consisted of PBMCs or T cells enriched from blood (not recorded which). Source of these receptors: a man aged 25 to 45 who had recovered from COVID-19. The CDR3 runs from the conserved cysteine through the conserved F or W. D genes are given only for firm matches. Size tells how often a clone was seen (once, few, many) or the class of an expanded clone, and some rows leave it out.

>TRBD2|TRBV12-3/TRBV12-4|TRBJ2-1|once
TGTGCCAGCAGCACAGGACTAGCGGGTGAGCAGTTCTTC
CASSTGLAGEQFF
>-|TRBV30|TRBJ2-1|few
TGTGCCTGGAGCGCCCGCATCCGGGGTAGAAATGAGCAGTTCTTC
CAWSARIRGRNEQFF
>-|TRBV2|TRBJ2-7|-
TGTGCCAGCAGTCCATACAGGGACGAGCAGTACTTC
CASSPYRDEQYF
>-|TRBV9|TRBJ1-6|-
TGTGCCAGCAGCAGGGGTGGCAATTCACCCCTCCACTTT
CASSRGGNSPLHF
>-|TRBV28|TRBJ1-5|-
TGTGCCGGGGGCGGACAGAACAATCAGCCCCAGCATTTT
CAGGGQNNQPQHF
>-|TRBV19|TRBJ2-1|-
TGTGCCAGTAGGGCGATGACAGCCTCCTACAATGAGCAGTTCTTC
CASRAMTASYNEQFF
>-|TRBV5-4|TRBJ1-1|-
TGTGCCAGCAGCGGGGAGGGGGTCGGGAACACTGAAGCTTTCTTT
CASSGEGVGNTEAFF
>-|TRBV5-4|TRBJ1-2|-
TGTGCCAGCAGCTTGATGGGGCCTGGCTACACCTTC
CASSLMGPGYTF
>-|TRBV9|TRBJ1-3|-
TGTGCCAGCAGCGTAGACCAGGGTAGAACTGGAAACACCATATATTTT
CASSVDQGRTGNTIYF
>TRBD1|TRBV5-1|TRBJ2-5|-
TGCGCCAGCAGCTTGTCAGGACAGGCCGAGGAGACCCAGTACTTC
CASSLSGQAEETQYF
>TRBD1|TRBV5-4|TRBJ2-5|-
TGTGCCAGCAGTGCTTCAGGGGGTGAGACCCAGTACTTC
CASSASGGETQYF